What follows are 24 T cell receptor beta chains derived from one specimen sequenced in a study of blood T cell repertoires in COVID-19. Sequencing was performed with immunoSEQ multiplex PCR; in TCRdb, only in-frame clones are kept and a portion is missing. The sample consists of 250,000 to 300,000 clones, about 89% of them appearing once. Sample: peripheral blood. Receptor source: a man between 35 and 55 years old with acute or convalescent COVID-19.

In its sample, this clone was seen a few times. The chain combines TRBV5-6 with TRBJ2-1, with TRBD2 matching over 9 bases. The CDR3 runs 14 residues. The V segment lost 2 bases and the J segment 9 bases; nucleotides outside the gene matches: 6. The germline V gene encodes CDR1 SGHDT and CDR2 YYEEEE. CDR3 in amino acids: CASSFTGREGEQFF. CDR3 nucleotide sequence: TGTGCCAGCAGCTTCACAGGGCGGGAGGGTGAGCAGTTCTTC.

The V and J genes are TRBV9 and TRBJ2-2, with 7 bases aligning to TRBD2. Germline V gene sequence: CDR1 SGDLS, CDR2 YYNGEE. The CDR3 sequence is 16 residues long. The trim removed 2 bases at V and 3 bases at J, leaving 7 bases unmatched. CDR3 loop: CASSVYLAEYTGELFF. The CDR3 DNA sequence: TGTGCCAGCAGCGTGTATCTAGCGGAGTACACCGGGGAGCTGTTTTTT.

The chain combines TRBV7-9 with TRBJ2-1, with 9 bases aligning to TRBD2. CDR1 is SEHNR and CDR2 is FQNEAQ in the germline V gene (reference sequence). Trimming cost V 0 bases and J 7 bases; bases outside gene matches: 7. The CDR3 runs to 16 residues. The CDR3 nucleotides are TGTGCCAGCAGCTTAGCTATAGCGGGGGTGCGGAATGAGCAGTTCTTC. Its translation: CASSLAIAGVRNEQFF.

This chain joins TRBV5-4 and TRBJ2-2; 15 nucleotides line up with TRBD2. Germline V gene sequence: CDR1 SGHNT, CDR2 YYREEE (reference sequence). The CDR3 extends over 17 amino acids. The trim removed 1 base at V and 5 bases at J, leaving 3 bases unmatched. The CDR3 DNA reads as TGTGCCAGCAGCTTGCCAGGACTAGCGGGGGGGACCGGGGAGCTGTTTTTT. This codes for CASSLPGLAGGTGELFF.

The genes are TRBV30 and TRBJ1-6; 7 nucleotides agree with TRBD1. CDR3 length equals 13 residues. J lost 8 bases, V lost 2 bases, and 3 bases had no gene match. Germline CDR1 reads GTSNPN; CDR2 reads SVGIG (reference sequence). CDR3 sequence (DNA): TGTGCCTGGAGTCCTGACAGGGATTCACCCCTCCACTTT. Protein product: CAWSPDRDSPLHF.

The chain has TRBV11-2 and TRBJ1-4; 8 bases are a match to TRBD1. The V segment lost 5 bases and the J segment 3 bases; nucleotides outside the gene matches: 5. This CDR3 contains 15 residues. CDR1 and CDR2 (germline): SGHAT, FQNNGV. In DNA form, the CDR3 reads TGTGCCAGCAGCCCCAGGGGGCAGGCTAATGAAAAACTGTTTTTT. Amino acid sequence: CASSPRGQANEKLFF.

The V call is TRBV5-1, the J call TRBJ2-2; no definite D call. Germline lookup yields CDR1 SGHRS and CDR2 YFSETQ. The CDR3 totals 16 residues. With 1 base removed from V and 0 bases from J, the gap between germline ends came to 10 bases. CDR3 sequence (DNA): TGCGCCAGCAGCTTGTTAAGCCAGGCGAACACCGGGGAGCTGTTTTTT. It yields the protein CASSLLSQANTGELFF.

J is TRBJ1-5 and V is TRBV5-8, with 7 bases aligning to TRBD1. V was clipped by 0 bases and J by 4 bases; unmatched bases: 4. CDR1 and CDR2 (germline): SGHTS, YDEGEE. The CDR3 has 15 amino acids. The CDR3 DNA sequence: TGTGCCAGCAGCTTGGACAGGGGCGGGAATCAGCCCCAGCATTTT. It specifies CASSLDRGGNQPQHF.

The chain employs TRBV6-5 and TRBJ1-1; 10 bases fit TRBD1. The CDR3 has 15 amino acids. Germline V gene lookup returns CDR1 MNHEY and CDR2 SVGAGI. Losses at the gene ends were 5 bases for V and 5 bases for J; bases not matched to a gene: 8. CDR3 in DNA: TGTGCCAGCAGTCGAATGACAGGGGGCGGAACTGAAGCTTTCTTT. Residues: CASSRMTGGGTEAFF.

This chain's CDR3 is CASSELAKYNEQFF. In DNA, the CDR3 is TGTGCCAGCAGTGAACTAGCGAAGTACAATGAGCAGTTCTTC. The J gene is TRBJ2-1, the V gene TRBV2; possibly TRBD2 for D (6 bases). Looked up from germline, CDR1 is SNHLY and CDR2 is FYNNEI. The CDR3 runs to 14 residues. V lost 2 bases and J 4 bases, leaving 9 bases between the germline ends.

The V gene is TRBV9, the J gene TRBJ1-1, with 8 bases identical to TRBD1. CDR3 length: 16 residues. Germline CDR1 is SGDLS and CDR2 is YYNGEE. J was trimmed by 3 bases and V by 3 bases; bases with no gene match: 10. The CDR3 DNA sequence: TGTGCCAGCAGCGGACAGGGGAGGATGACGGACACTGAAGCTTTCTTT. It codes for CASSGQGRMTDTEAFF.

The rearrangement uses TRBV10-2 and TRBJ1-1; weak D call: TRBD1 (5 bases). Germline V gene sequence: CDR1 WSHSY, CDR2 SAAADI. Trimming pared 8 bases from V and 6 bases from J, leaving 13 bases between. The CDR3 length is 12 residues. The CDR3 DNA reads TGCGCCAGCCAGGGCCGGGGGGCTGAAGCTTTCTTT. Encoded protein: CASQGRGAEAFF.

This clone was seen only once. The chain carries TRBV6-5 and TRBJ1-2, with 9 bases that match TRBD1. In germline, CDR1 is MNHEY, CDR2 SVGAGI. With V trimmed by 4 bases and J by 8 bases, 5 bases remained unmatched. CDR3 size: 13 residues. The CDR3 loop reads CASSSGTGSGYTF. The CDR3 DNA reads TGTGCCAGCAGTTCCGGGACAGGGAGCGGCTACACCTTC.

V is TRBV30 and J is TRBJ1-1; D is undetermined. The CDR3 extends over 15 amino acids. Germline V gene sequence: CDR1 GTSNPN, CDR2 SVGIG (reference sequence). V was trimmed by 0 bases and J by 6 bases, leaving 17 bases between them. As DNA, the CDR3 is TGTGCCTGGAGTGTAAGGAGAGGAGTCGGCTCTGAAGCTTTCTTT. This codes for CAWSVRRGVGSEAFF. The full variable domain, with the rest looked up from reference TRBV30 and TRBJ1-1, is SQTIHQWPATLVQPVGSPLSLECTVEGTSNPNLYWYRQAAGRGLQLLFYSVGIGQISSEVPQNLSASRPQDRQFILSSKKLLLSDSGFYLCAWSVRRGVGSEAFFGQGTRLTVV.

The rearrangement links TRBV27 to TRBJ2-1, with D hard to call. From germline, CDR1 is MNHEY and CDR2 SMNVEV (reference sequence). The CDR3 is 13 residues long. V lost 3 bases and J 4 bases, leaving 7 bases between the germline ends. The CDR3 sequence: CASSFNSYNEQFF. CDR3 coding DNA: TGTGCCAGCAGTTTCAATTCATACAATGAGCAGTTCTTC.

CDR3 amino acids: CASSLEGAPNEQFF. For the CDR3, the DNA is TGCGCCAGCAGCTTGGAGGGGGCGCCCAATGAGCAGTTCTTC. The J gene is TRBJ2-1, the V gene TRBV5-1, with 7 bases aligning to TRBD1. Germline-derived CDR1 and CDR2 are SGHRS and YFSETQ. V was pared by 0 bases and J by 6 bases, with 3 bases of the junction left unmatched. The CDR3 extends over 14 amino acids. The whole variable domain, remainder taken from reference TRBV5-1 and TRBJ2-1, is KAGVTQTPRYLIKTRGQQVTLSCSPISGHRSVSWYQQTPGQGLQFLFEYFSETQRNKGNFPGRFSGRQFSNSRSEMNVSTLELGDSALYLCASSLEGAPNEQFFGPGTRLTVL.

CDR3 region: CASSLGLQNELFF. The CDR3 DNA follows: TGTGCCAGCTCACTGGGCCTTCAGAATGAACTGTTTTTT. The chain recombines TRBV18 with TRBJ1-4; D unclear. Germline CDR1 reads KGHSH; CDR2 reads LQKENI. V shed 4 bases and J shed 12 bases, with 15 bases lying between them. The CDR3 is made up of 13 amino acids.

The CDR3 DNA reads TGTGCCATCAGCTCCGGACAGGAGGGGGAAAAACTGTTTTTT. It yields the protein CAISSGQEGEKLFF. V and J are TRBV10-3 and TRBJ1-4; TRBD1 aligns across 7 bases. Germline CDR1 is ENHRY and CDR2 is SYGVKD. The ends lost 6 bases at V and 8 bases at J; junction bases unmatched: 9. CDR3 length: 14 residues.

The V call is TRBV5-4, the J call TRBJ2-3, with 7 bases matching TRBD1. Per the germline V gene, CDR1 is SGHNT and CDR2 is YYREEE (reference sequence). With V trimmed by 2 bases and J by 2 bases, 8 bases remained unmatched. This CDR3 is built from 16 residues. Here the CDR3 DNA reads TGTGCCAGCAGCTTTTATATTGACAGGGACACAGATACGCAGTATTTT. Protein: CASSFYIDRDTDTQYF.

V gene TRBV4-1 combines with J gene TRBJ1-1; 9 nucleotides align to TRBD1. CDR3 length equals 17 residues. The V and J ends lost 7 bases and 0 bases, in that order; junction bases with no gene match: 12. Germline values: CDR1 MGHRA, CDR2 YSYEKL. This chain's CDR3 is CASTLFGTGRLNTEAFF. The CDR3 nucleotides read TGCGCCAGCACCCTTTTCGGGACAGGGAGATTGAACACTGAAGCTTTCTTT.

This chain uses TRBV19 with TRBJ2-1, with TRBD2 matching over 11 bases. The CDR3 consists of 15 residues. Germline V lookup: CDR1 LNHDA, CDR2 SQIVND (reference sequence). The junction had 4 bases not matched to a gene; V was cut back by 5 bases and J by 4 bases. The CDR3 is CASSPVAGGYNEQFF. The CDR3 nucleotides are TGTGCCAGTAGTCCTGTAGCGGGGGGGTACAATGAGCAGTTCTTC.

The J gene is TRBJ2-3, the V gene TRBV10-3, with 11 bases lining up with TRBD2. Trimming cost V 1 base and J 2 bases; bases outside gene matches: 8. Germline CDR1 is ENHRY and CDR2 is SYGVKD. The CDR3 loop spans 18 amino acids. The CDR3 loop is CAISEYGLAGGLTDTQYF. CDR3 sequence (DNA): TGTGCCATCAGTGAGTACGGCCTAGCGGGGGGCCTCACAGATACGCAGTATTTT.

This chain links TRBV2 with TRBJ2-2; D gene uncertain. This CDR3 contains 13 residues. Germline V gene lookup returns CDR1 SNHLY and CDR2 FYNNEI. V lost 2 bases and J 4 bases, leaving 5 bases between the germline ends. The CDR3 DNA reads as TGTGCCAGCAGTGAACGGGTCACCGGGGAGCTGTTTTTT. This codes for CASSERVTGELFF.

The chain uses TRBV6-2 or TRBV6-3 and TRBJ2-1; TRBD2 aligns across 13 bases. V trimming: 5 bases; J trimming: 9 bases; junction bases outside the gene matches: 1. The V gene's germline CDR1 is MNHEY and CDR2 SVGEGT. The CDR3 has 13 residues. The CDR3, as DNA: TGTGCCAGCAGTAGGACTAGCGGGAGTGAGCAGTTCTTC. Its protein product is CASSRTSGSEQFF.